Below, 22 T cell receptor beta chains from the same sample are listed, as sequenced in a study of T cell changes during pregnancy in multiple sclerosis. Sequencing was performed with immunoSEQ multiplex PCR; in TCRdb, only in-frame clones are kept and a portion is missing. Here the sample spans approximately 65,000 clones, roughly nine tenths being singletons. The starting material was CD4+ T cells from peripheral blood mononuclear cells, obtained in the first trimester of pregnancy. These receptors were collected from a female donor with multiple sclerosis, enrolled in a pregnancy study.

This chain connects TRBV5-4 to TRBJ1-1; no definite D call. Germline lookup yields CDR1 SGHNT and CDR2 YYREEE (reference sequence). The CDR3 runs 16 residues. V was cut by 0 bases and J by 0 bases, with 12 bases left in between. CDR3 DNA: TGTGCCAGCAGCTTGGGAGCCAACGACATGAACACTGAAGCTTTCTTT. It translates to CASSLGANDMNTEAFF.

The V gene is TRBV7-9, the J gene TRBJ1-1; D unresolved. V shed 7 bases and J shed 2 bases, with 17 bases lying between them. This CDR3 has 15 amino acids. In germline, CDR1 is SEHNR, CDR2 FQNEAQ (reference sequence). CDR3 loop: CASTPARMENTEAFF. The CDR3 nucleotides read TGTGCCAGCACCCCAGCGCGGATGGAAAACACTGAAGCTTTCTTT.

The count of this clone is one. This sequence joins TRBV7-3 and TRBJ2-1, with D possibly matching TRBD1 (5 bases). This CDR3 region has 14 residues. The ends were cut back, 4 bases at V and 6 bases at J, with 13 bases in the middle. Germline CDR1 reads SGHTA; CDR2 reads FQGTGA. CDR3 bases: TGTGCCAGCAGCTGGGCAGGGCAGGGCAATGAGCAGTTCTTC. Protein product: CASSWAGQGNEQFF.

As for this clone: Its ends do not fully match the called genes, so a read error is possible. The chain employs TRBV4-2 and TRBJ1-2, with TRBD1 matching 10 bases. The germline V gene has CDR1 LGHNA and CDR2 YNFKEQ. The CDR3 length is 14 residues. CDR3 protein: CASSQLTGGYGCTF. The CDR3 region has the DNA TGTGCCAGCAGCCAATTGACAGGGGGCTATGGCTGCACCTTC.

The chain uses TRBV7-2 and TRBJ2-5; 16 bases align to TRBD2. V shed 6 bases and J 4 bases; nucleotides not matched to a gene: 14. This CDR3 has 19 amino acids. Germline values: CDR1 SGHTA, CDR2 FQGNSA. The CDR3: CASRYPGLAGGPGGETQYF. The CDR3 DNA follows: TGTGCCAGCAGATACCCGGGACTAGCGGGGGGGCCGGGAGGAGAGACCCAGTACTTC.

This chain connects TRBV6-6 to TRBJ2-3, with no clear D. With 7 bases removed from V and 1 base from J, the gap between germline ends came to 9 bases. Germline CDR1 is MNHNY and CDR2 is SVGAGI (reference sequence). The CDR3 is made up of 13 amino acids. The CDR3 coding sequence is TGTGCCAGCACCCATAGAGGCACAGATACGCAGTATTTT. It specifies CASTHRGTDTQYF.

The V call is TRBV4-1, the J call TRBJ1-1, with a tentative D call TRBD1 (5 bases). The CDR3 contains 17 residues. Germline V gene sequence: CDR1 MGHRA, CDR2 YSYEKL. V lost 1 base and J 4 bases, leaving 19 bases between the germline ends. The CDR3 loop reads CASSQGPTRGMRTEAFF. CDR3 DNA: TGCGCCAGCAGCCAAGGACCAACCCGGGGGATGCGCACTGAAGCTTTCTTT.

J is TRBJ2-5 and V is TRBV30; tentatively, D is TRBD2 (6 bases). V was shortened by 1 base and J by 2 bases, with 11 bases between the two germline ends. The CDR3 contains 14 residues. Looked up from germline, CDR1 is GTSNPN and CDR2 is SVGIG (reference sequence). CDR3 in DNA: TGTGCCTGGAGTGGGGGTCGGGGGCAAGAGACCCAGTACTTC. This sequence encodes CAWSGGRGQETQYF.

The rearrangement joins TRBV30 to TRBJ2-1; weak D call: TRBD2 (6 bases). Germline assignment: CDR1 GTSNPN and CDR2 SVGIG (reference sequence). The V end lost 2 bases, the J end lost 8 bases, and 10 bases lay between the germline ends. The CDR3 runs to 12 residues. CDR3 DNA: TGTGCCTGGAGTCTACCGGGGGATGAGCAGTTCTTC. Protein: CAWSLPGDEQFF.

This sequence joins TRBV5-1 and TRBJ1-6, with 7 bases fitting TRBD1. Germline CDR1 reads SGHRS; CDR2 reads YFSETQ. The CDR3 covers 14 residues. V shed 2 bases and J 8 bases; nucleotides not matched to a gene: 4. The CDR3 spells CASSLGGSDSPLHF. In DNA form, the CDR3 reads TGCGCCAGCAGCTTAGGGGGCTCAGATTCACCCCTCCACTTT.

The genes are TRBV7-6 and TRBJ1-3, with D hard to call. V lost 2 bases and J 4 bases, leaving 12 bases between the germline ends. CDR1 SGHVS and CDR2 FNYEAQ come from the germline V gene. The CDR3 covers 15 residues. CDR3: CASSLRAVVGNTIYF. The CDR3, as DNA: TGTGCCAGCAGCTTACGAGCGGTAGTCGGAAACACCATATATTTT.

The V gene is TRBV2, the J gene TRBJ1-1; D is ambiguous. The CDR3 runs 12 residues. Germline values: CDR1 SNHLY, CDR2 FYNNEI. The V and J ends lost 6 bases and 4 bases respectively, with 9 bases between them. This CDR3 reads CASRVRGTEAFF. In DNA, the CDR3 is TGTGCCAGCAGAGTCCGAGGCACTGAAGCTTTCTTT.

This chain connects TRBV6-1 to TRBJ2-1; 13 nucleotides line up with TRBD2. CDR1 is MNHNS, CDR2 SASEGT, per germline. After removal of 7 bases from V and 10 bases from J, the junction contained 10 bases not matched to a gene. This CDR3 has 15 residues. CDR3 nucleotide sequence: TGTGCCAGCAACCAACTAGCGGGGGGGCCGTGGGAGCAGTTCTTC. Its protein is CASNQLAGGPWEQFF.

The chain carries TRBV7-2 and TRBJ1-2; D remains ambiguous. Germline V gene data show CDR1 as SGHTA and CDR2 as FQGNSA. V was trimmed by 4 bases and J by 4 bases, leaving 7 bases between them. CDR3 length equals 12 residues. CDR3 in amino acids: CASSSEPYGYTF. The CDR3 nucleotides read TGTGCCAGCAGCTCAGAACCCTATGGCTACACCTTC.

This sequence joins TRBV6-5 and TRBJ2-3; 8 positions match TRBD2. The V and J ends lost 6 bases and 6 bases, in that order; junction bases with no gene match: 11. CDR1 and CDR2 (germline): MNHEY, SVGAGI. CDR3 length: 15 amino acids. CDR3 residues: CASRTGTRGRDTQYF. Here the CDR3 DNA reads TGTGCCAGCAGGACCGGGACTAGGGGGAGGGATACGCAGTATTTT.

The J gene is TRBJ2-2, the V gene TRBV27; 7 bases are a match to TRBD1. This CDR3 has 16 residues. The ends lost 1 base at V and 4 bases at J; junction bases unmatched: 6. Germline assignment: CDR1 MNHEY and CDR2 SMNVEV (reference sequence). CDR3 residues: CASSLFLPGGTGELFF. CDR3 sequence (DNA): TGTGCCAGCAGTTTATTCTTACCAGGGGGCACCGGGGAGCTGTTTTTT.

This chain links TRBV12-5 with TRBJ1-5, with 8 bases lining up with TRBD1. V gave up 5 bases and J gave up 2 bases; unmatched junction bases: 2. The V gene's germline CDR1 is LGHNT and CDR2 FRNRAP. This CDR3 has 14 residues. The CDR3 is CASGRGQGNQPQHF. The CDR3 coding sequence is TGTGCTAGTGGTCGGGGACAGGGCAATCAGCCCCAGCATTTT.

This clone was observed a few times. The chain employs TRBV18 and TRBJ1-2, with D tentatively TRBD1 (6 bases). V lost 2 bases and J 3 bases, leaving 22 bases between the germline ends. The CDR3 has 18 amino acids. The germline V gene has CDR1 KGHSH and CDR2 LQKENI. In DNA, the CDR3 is TGTGCCAGCTCACCATTAGGCCAAGGGGGAATATGGGACTATGGCTACACCTTC. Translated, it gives CASSPLGQGGIWDYGYTF.

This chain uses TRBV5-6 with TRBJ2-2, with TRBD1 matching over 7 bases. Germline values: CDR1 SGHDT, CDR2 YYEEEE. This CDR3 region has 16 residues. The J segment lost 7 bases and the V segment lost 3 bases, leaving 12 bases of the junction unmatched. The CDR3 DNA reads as TGTGCCAGCAGCTGGAACACAGGGGATGTGGTCGGGGAGCTGTTTTTT. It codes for CASSWNTGDVVGELFF.

This CDR3 reads CASANTGKETQYF. In nucleotides, the CDR3 is TGTGCCAGCGCCAATACAGGGAAAGAGACCCAGTACTTC. The V and J genes are TRBV28 and TRBJ2-5; weak D call: TRBD1 (6 bases). The V end was cut by 8 bases, the J end by 3 bases, with 13 bases between. The CDR3 has 13 residues. Germline V CDR1 and CDR2: MDHEN, SYDVKM. Full variable domain (missing parts from reference TRBV28 and TRBJ2-5): DVKVTQSSRYLVKRTGEKVFLECVQDMDHENMFWYRQDPGLGLRLIYFSYDVKMKEKGDIPEGYSVSREKKERFSLILESASTNQTSMYLCASANTGKETQYFGPGTRLLVL.

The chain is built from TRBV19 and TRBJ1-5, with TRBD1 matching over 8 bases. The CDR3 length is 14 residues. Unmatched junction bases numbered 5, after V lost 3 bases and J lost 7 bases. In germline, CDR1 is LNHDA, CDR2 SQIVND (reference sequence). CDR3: CASSIPGGSQPQHF. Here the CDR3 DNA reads TGTGCCAGTAGTATCCCAGGGGGCTCGCAGCCCCAGCATTTT. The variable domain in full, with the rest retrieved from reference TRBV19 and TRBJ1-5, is DGGITQSPKYLFRKEGQNVTLSCEQNLNHDAMYWYRQDPGQGLRLIYYSQIVNDFQKGDIAEGYSVSREKKESFPLTVTSAQKNPTAFYLCASSIPGGSQPQHFGDGTRLSIL.

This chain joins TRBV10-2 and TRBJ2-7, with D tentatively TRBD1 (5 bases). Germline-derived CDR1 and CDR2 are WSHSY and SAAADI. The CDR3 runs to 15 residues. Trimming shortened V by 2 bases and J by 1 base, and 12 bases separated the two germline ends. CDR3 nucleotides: TGCGCCAGCAGTGAGACCCGACAGAAATCCTACGAGCAGTACTTC. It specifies CASSETRQKSYEQYF.